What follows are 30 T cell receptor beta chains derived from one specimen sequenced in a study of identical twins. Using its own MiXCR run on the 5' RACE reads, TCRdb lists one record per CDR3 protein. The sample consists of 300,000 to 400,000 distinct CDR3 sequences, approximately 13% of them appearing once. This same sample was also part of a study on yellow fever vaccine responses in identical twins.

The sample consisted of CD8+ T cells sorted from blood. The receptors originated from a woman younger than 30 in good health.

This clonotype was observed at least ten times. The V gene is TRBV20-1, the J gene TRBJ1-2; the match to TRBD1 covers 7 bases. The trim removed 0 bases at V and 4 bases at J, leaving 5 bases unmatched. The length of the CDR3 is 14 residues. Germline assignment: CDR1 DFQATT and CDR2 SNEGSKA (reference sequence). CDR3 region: CSAREEGAGYGYTF. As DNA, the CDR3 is TGCAGTGCTAGAGAGGAGGGGGCTGGCTATGGCTACACCTTC.

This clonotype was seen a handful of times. The CDR3 nucleotides are TGTGCCAGCAAGAAGGGACCGAATAATTCACCCCTCCACTTT. The encoded protein is CASKKGPNNSPLHF. V gene TRBV11-2 combines with J gene TRBJ1-6, with D maybe TRBD1 (5 bases). V shed 7 bases and J shed 5 bases, with 12 bases lying between them. Germline-derived CDR1 and CDR2 are SGHAT and FQNNGV. The CDR3 extends over 14 amino acids.

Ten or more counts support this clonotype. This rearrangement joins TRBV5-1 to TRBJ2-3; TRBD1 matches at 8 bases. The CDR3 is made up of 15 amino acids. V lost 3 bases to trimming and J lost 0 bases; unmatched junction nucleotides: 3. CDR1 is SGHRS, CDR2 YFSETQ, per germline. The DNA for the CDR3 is TGCGCCAGCAGCTGGGGACAGGCGAGCACAGATACGCAGTATTTT. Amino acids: CASSWGQASTDTQYF.

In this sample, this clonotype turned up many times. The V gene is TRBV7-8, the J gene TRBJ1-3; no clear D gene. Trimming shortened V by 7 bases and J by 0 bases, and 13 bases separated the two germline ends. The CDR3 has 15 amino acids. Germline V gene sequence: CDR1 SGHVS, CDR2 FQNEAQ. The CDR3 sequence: CASTRTGSSGNTIYF. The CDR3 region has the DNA TGTGCCAGCACCAGGACGGGTAGCTCTGGAAACACCATATATTTT.

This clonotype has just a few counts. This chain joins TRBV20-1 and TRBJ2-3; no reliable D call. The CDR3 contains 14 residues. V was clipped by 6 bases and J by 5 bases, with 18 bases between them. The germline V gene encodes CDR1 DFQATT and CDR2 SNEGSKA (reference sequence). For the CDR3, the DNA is TGCAGTGCCAGGATGTCCCCGTGGGAAGATACGCAGTATTTT. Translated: CSARMSPWEDTQYF.

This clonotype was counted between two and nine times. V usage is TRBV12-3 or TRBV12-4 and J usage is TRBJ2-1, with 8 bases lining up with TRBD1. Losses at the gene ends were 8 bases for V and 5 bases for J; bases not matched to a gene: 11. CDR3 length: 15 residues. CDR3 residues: CASVPTGTGNNEQFF. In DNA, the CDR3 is TGTGCCAGCGTACCTACCGGGACAGGAAACAATGAGCAGTTCTTC.

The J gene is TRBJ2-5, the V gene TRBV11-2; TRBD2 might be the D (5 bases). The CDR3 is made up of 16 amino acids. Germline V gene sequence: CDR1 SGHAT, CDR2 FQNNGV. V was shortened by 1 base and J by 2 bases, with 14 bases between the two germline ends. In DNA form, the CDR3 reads TGTGCCAGCAGCTTAGGGGCGGGCCTGTCACAAGAGACCCAGTACTTC. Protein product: CASSLGAGLSQETQYF.

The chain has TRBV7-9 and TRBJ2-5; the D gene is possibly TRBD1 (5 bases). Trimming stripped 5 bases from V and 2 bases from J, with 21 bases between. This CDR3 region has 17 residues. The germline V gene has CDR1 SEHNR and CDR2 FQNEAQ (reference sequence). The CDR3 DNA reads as TGTGCCAGCAGCGGTGGCTCAGGGTACTACTTACAAGAGACCCAGTACTTC. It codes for CASSGGSGYYLQETQYF.

The CDR3 loop is CAITSGLAGAGVIYEQYF. The CDR3 coding sequence is TGTGCCATCACATCGGGACTAGCGGGTGCGGGAGTTATTTACGAGCAGTACTTC. V and J are TRBV10-3 and TRBJ2-7, with 12 bases that match TRBD2. Germline V CDR1 and CDR2: ENHRY, SYGVKD. This CDR3 comprises 18 residues. V gave up 7 bases and J gave up 4 bases; unmatched junction bases: 17.

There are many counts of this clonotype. The CDR3: CASSLAEGYVYEQYV. The DNA for the CDR3 is TGTGCCAGCAGCTTGGCAGAGGGCTACGTTTACGAGCAGTACGTC. This chain links TRBV5-5 with TRBJ2-7; tentative D call: TRBD2 (5 bases). The CDR3 extends over 15 amino acids. CDR1 is SGHKS and CDR2 is YYEKEE in the germline V gene (reference sequence). V lost 0 bases to trimming and J lost 4 bases, with 14 bases between them.

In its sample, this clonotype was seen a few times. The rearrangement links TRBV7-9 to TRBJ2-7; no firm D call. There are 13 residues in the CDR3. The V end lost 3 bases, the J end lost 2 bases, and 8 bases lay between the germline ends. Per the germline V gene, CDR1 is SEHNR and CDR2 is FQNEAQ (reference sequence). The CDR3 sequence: CASSFLTTYEQYV. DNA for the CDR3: TGTGCCAGCAGCTTCCTAACCACCTACGAGCAGTACGTC.

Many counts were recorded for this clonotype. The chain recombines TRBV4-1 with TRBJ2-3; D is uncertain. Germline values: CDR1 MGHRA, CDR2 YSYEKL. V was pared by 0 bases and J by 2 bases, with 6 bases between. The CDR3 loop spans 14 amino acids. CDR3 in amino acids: CASSQESVTDTQYF. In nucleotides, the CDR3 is TGCGCCAGCAGCCAAGAAAGTGTCACAGATACGCAGTATTTT.

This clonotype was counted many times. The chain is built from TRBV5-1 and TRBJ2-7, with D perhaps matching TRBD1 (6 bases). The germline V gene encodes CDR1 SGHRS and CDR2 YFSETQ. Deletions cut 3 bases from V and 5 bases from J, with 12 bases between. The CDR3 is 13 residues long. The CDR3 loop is CASSSTGFDEQYV. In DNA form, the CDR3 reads TGCGCCAGCAGCTCTACAGGGTTCGACGAGCAGTACGTC.

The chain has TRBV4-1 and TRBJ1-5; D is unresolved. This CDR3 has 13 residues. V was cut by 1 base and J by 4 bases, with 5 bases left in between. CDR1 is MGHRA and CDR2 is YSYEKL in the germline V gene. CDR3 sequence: CASSQVGNQPQHF. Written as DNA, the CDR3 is TGCGCCAGCAGCCAAGTGGGAAATCAGCCCCAGCATTTT.

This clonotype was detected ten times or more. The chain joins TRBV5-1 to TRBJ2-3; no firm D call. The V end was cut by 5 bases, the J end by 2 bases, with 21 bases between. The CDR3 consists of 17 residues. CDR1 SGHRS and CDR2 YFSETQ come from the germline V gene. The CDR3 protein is CASSRPKGVFNTDTQYF. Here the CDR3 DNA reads TGCGCCAGCAGTCGTCCTAAAGGAGTTTTCAACACAGATACGCAGTATTTT. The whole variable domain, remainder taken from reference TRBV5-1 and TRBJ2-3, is KAGVTQTPRYLIKTRGQQVTLSCSPISGHRSVSWYQQTPGQGLQFLFEYFSETQRNKGNFPGRFSGRQFSNSRSEMNVSTLELGDSALYLCASSRPKGVFNTDTQYFGPGTRLTVL.

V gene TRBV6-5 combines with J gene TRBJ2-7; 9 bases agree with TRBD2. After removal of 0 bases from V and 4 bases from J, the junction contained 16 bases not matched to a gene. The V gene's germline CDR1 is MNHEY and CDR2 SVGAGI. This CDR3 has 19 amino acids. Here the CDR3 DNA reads TGTGCCAGCAGTTACTCGACTAGCGGAACCCCCCAGGAGAATTACGAGCAGTACTTC. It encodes CASSYSTSGTPQENYEQYF.

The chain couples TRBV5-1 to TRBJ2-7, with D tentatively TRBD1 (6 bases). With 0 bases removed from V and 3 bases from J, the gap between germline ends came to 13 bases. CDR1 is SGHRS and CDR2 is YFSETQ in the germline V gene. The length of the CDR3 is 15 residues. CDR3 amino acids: CASSLGPGEIYEQYF. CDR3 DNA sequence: TGCGCCAGCAGCTTGGGGCCAGGGGAGATCTACGAGCAGTACTTC.

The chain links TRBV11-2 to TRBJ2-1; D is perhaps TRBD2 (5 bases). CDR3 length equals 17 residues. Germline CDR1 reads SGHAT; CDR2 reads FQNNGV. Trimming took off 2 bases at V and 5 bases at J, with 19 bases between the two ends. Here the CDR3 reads CASSLRGGWTADNEQFF. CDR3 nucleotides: TGTGCCAGCAGCTTACGGGGTGGCTGGACGGCAGACAATGAGCAGTTCTTC.

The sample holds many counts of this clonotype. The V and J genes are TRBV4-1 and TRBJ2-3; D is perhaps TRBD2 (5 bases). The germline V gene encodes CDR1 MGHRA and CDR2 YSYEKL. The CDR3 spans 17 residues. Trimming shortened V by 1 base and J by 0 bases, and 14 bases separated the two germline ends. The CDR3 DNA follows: TGCGCCAGCAGCCAAGTCCGCACTAGATCTAGCACAGATACGCAGTATTTT. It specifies CASSQVRTRSSTDTQYF.

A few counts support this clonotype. The CDR3 is CASRRPGTGRVTDTQYF. CDR3 DNA: TGTGCCAGCAGGCGTCCCGGGACAGGGAGGGTAACAGATACGCAGTATTTT. This rearrangement joins TRBV2 to TRBJ2-3, with 9 bases lining up with TRBD1. The CDR3 has 17 residues. Germline CDR1 is SNHLY and CDR2 is FYNNEI. V shed 6 bases, J shed 3 bases, and the junction held 13 bases outside the gene matches.

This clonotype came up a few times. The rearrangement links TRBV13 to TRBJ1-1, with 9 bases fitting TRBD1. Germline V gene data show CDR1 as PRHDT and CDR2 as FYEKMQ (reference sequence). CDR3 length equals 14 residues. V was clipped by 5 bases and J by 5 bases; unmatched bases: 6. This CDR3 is CASSLDRGRTEAFF. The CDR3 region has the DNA TGTGCCAGCAGCCTGGACAGGGGTCGGACTGAAGCTTTCTTT. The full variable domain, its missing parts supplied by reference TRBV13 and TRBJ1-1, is AAGVIQSPRHLIKEKRETATLKCYPIPRHDTVYWYQQGPGQDPQFLISFYEKMQSDKGSIPDRFSAQQFSDYHSELNMSSLELGDSALYFCASSLDRGRTEAFFGQGTRLTVV.

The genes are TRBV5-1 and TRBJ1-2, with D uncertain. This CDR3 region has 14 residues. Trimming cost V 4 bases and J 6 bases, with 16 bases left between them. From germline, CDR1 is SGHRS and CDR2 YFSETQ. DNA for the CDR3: TGCGCCAGCAGCGCTGAGGAGCCGCGGGATGGCTACACCTTC. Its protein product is CASSAEEPRDGYTF.

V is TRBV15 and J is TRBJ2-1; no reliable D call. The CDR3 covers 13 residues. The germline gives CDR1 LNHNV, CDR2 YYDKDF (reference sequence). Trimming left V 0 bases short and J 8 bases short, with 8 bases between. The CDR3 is CATSRDRAHEQFF. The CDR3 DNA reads TGTGCCACCAGCAGAGATAGGGCGCATGAGCAGTTCTTC.

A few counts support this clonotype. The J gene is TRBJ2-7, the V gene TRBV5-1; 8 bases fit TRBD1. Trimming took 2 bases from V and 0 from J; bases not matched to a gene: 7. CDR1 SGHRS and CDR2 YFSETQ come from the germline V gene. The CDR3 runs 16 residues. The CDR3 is CASSFTRDRSSYEQYF. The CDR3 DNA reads TGCGCCAGCAGCTTTACCCGGGACAGGAGCTCCTACGAGCAGTACTTC. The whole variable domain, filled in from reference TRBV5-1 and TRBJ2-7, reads KAGVTQTPRYLIKTRGQQVTLSCSPISGHRSVSWYQQTPGQGLQFLFEYFSETQRNKGNFPGRFSGRQFSNSRSEMNVSTLELGDSALYLCASSFTRDRSSYEQYFGPGTRLTVT.

The CDR3 loop reads CSVYRERNEAFF. In DNA form, the CDR3 reads TGCAGCGTGTACAGGGAACGGAATGAAGCTTTCTTT. This sequence joins TRBV29-1 and TRBJ1-1, with a weak D call TRBD1 (6 bases). This CDR3 has 12 residues. V lost 6 bases, J lost 7 bases, and 15 bases lay in between. CDR1 is SQVTM, CDR2 ANQGSEA, per germline.

In DNA, the CDR3 is TGTGCCAGCAGCTTCGGGACAGGGGATTACAATGAGCAGTTCTTC. This codes for CASSFGTGDYNEQFF. The chain combines TRBV5-6 with TRBJ2-1; 10 bases map to TRBD1. Germline CDR1 is SGHDT and CDR2 is YYEEEE. This CDR3 is 15 amino acids long. V trimming: 2 bases; J trimming: 4 bases; junction bases outside the gene matches: 3.

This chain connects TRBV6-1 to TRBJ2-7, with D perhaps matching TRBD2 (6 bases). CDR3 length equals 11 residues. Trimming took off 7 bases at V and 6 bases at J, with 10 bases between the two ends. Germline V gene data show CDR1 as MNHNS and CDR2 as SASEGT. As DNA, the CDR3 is TGTGCCAGCATGGCGGGGTCCGAGCAGTACTTC. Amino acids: CASMAGSEQYF.

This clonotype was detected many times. CDR3 in DNA: TGCGCCAGCAGCCACCCAGGCTACCAAGAGACCCAGTACTTC. Protein product: CASSHPGYQETQYF. The chain combines TRBV4-1 with TRBJ2-5; D unclear. The CDR3 runs 14 residues. CDR1 and CDR2 (germline): MGHRA, YSYEKL. Deletions cut 3 bases from V and 0 bases from J, with 8 bases between.

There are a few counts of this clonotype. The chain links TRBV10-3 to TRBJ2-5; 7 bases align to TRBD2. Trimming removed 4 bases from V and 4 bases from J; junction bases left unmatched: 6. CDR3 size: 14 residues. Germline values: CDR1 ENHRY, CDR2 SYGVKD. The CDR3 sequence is CAISGPTGGETQYF. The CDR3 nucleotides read TGTGCCATCAGTGGCCCCACGGGGGGAGAGACCCAGTACTTC.

The CDR3 coding sequence is TGTGCCAGCAGCGTCCCGCTAGCGGGGGGCCCGGGGGAGCAGTTCTTC. Protein sequence: CASSVPLAGGPGEQFF. The chain links TRBV11-2 to TRBJ2-1, with 11 bases matching TRBD2. The CDR3 has 16 residues. The V and J ends lost 5 bases and 10 bases, in that order; junction bases with no gene match: 13. Germline V lookup: CDR1 SGHAT, CDR2 FQNNGV.